These 9 T cell receptor beta chains came from one sample sequenced in a study of control samples from healthy donors and cancer patients. Profiling relied on immunoSEQ multiplex PCR, and the TCRdb table lists in-frame clones only, not all of them. The profile shows 190,000 or so clones, 80% to 95% of them singletons. Sample: blood. The source is a man younger than 30 in good health.

This clone was seen once. V gene TRBV5-1 combines with J gene TRBJ2-7, with TRBD1 identical over 7 bases. The V gene's germline CDR1 is SGHRS and CDR2 YFSETQ. Losses at the gene ends were 0 bases for V and 5 bases for J; bases not matched to a gene: 5. This CDR3 is 14 amino acids long. CDR3 bases: TGCGCCAGCAGCTTGGAAGGGGGCCAGGACGAGCAGTACTTC. Amino acids: CASSLEGGQDEQYF.

This clone came up once. The genes are TRBV19 and TRBJ1-6, with 11 bases fitting TRBD1. V lost 3 bases and J lost 7; bases outside the gene matches: 8. The germline CDR1 and CDR2 sequences are LNHDA and SQIVND (reference sequence). The CDR3 totals 17 residues. The CDR3 nucleotides are TGTGCCAGTAGTATCAATGGACAGGGGGCGAGCAATTCACCCCTCCACTTT. Protein: CASSINGQGASNSPLHF.

CDR3 nucleotides: TGTGCCACCCGGGGGAGCGCCTACGAGCAGTACTTC. It translates to CATRGSAYEQYF. This rearrangement joins TRBV15 to TRBJ2-7, with D maybe TRBD2 (6 bases). CDR1 is LNHNV and CDR2 is YYDKDF in the germline V gene (reference sequence). This CDR3 has 12 residues. Trimming removed 8 bases from V and 2 bases from J, with 10 bases in between. The full variable domain, completed using reference TRBV15 and TRBJ2-7, is DAMVIQNPRYQVTQFGKPVTLSCSQTLNHNVMYWYQQKSSQAPKLLFHYYDKDFNNEADTPDNFQSRRPNTSFCFLDIRSPGLGDTAMYLCATRGSAYEQYFGPGTRLTVT.

Written as DNA, the CDR3 is TGTGCCAGCAGCGTAGGACCTTACGGGGAGCTGTTTTTT. Protein product: CASSVGPYGELFF. This chain links TRBV9 with TRBJ2-2; D is unclear. The CDR3 consists of 13 residues. V shed 0 bases and J shed 7 bases, with 7 bases lying between them. Germline V gene lookup returns CDR1 SGDLS and CDR2 YYNGEE.

This clone appeared once. The sample carries other DNA sequences with the same CDR3. V gene TRBV30 combines with J gene TRBJ2-5; 7 bases line up with TRBD2. The V segment lost 5 bases and the J segment 5 bases; nucleotides outside the gene matches: 2. CDR3 length equals 11 residues. From germline, CDR1 is GTSNPN and CDR2 SVGIG (reference sequence). In nucleotides, the CDR3 is TGTGCCTGGGGGGGAGGGGAGACCCAGTACTTC. It codes for CAWGGGETQYF.

This clone was counted a single time. The rearrangement links TRBV27 to TRBJ1-1; D uncertain. CDR1 is MNHEY and CDR2 is SMNVEV in the germline V gene (reference sequence). The V end was cut by 4 bases, the J end by 3 bases, with 24 bases between. This CDR3 spans 18 amino acids. The DNA for the CDR3 is TGTGCCAGCAGTTGGTTGGAGTCGTCCCTAGAATGGGACACTGAAGCTTTCTTT. This translates into CASSWLESSLEWDTEAFF.

The CDR3 bases are TGCGCCAGCAGCCAAGGGAAAGGGCTGAACACTGAAGCTTTCTTT. Translated, it gives CASSQGKGLNTEAFF. The chain couples TRBV4-1 to TRBJ1-1; unclear D gene. Trimming took off 1 base at V and 0 bases at J, with 9 bases between the two ends. The CDR3 is made up of 15 amino acids. Germline values: CDR1 MGHRA, CDR2 YSYEKL.

The genes are TRBV28 and TRBJ2-7; 7 bases are a match to TRBD2. Germline loops: CDR1 MDHEN, CDR2 SYDVKM. There are 14 residues in the CDR3. Trimming cost V 5 bases and J 0 bases; bases outside gene matches: 4. The CDR3 loop reads CASSGRGFSYEQYF. The CDR3 DNA follows: TGTGCCAGCAGTGGGAGGGGATTCTCCTACGAGCAGTACTTC.

J is TRBJ1-1 and V is TRBV7-3; D gene ambiguous. CDR3 length: 13 amino acids. Germline V gene data show CDR1 as SGHTA and CDR2 as FQGTGA. V was shortened by 1 base and J by 0 bases, with 3 bases between the two germline ends. CDR3 nucleotides: TGTGCCAGCAGCTTAAGCTTGAACACTGAAGCTTTCTTT. Its translation: CASSLSLNTEAFF.